Below are 10 T cell receptor beta chains sequenced from a single sample in a study of T cell responses to AZD1222 COVID-19 vaccine (dated by TCRdb to the early 2020s). What the time point label conveys for this sample: about 28 days (+/-7) after the second vaccine dose. The library came from the immunoSEQ multiplex PCR assay. In TCRdb, the immuneACCESS table is reduced to in-frame sequences with V and J assigned. These tables do not hold every clone; where another copy was compared, an unresolved V gene accounts for under half, and the others remain unexplained. The sample table lists roughly 100,000 clones, nearly 90% of them with a count of one. 44% of the sample is taken by the ten largest. Sequenced here: peripheral blood, sampled 28 days after the second AZD1222 dose. The origin of the receptors is an adult who received the AZD1222 COVID-19 vaccine.

This clone was observed a single time. The genes are TRBV7-2 and TRBJ2-3; 7 nucleotides align to TRBD2. Germline V gene lookup returns CDR1 SGHTA and CDR2 FQGNSA. The CDR3 has 16 residues. V lost 3 bases, J lost 3 bases, and 9 bases stayed unmatched. The CDR3 loop is CASSFDWREYTDTQYF. CDR3 DNA: TGTGCCAGCAGCTTTGATTGGCGGGAGTATACAGATACGCAGTATTTT.

The chain employs TRBV6-1 and TRBJ1-4; D unresolved. Trimming left V 4 bases short and J 0 bases short, with 12 bases between. Germline V gives CDR1 MNHNS, CDR2 SASEGT. The CDR3 extends over 16 amino acids. CDR3 amino acids: CASSVLTPATNEKLFF. CDR3 nucleotides: TGTGCCAGCAGTGTACTGACGCCAGCAACTAATGAAAAACTGTTTTTT.

V usage is TRBV9 and J usage is TRBJ2-1; 8 bases match TRBD2. CDR3 length equals 15 residues. V was clipped by 3 bases and J by 2 bases; unmatched bases: 4. Germline V gene sequence: CDR1 SGDLS, CDR2 YYNGEE. CDR3 protein: CASSGSGNTYNEQFF. The CDR3, as DNA: TGTGCCAGCAGCGGTAGCGGGAACACCTACAATGAGCAGTTCTTC.

This clone appeared a single time. The chain uses TRBV11-3 and TRBJ2-1; the D is unclear. The CDR3 length is 15 residues. The V end lost 3 bases, the J end lost 2 bases, and 11 bases lay between the germline ends. Looked up from germline, CDR1 is SGHNT and CDR2 is YENEEA. The CDR3, as DNA: TGTGCCAGCAGCTTGGGGAATGGGGCCTACAATGAGCAGTTCTTC. Its protein is CASSLGNGAYNEQFF.

The gene calls are TRBV10-3 and TRBJ2-7; TRBD2 matches 8 bases. The V and J ends lost 3 bases and 4 bases, in that order; junction bases with no gene match: 8. The germline V gene encodes CDR1 ENHRY and CDR2 SYGVKD. This CDR3 has 15 residues. CDR3 nucleotide sequence: TGTGCCATCAGTGACGGCGGGAGGCTACAATACGAGCAGTACTTC. This codes for CAISDGGRLQYEQYF.

V gene TRBV24-1 combines with J gene TRBJ2-5; no firm D call. Per the germline V gene, CDR1 is KGHDR and CDR2 is SFDVKD. Trimming cost V 3 bases and J 3 bases, with 13 bases left between them. This CDR3 spans 15 amino acids. CDR3 amino acids: CATSDTKSQKETQYF. In DNA form, the CDR3 reads TGTGCCACCAGTGATACCAAAAGCCAGAAAGAGACCCAGTACTTC.

The V gene is TRBV3-1 (or the pseudogene TRBV3-2), the J gene TRBJ2-1; 10 bases map to TRBD2. Germline V lookup: CDR1 LGHDT, CDR2 YNNKEL (reference sequence). The ends lost 5 bases at V and 7 bases at J; junction bases unmatched: 11. This CDR3 region has 16 residues. The CDR3 coding sequence is TGTGCCAGCAGCAGTCCGGCCAGCGGGAGGGGTAATGAGCAGTTCTTC. This gives the protein CASSSPASGRGNEQFF.

V is TRBV2 and J is TRBJ1-1, with D hard to call. This CDR3 spans 15 amino acids. V was trimmed by 5 bases and J by 0 bases, leaving 13 bases between them. CDR1 is SNHLY, CDR2 FYNNEI, per germline. DNA of the CDR3: TGTGCCAGCAGTAAGACAACGGGGATGAACACTGAAGCTTTCTTT. Amino acid sequence: CASSKTTGMNTEAFF. The entire variable domain, with the rest obtained from reference TRBV2 and TRBJ1-1, is as follows: EPEVTQTPSHQVTQMGQEVILRCVPISNHLYFYWYRQILGQKVEFLVSFYNNEISEKSEIFDDQFSVERPDGSNFTLKIRSTKLEDSAMYFCASSKTTGMNTEAFFGQGTRLTVV.

The chain carries TRBV7-2 and TRBJ2-1; 8 bases align to TRBD2. This CDR3 has 13 residues. Germline CDR1 reads SGHTA; CDR2 reads FQGNSA. Losses at the gene ends were 5 bases for V and 8 bases for J; bases not matched to a gene: 5. The CDR3 loop is CASSRLAIDEQFF. For the CDR3, the DNA is TGTGCCAGCAGCCGACTAGCGATTGATGAGCAGTTCTTC.

V usage is TRBV15 and J usage is TRBJ1-1; 10 bases line up with TRBD1. V was pared by 4 bases and J by 8 bases, with 10 bases of the junction left unmatched. The germline CDR1 and CDR2 sequences are LNHNV and YYDKDF (reference sequence). The CDR3 has 15 amino acids. CDR3 sequence (DNA): TGTGCCACCAGCAAAGGCGGGGGACAGGGGATAGAAGCTTTCTTT. Protein: CATSKGGGQGIEAFF.